This TCR beta chain was profiled in a study of T cells after yellow fever vaccination. Background on the study: Fractions of limited cellularity were prepared by means of SMART-Seq v4 Ultra Low Input.

Via MiXCR, TCRdb re-called the 5' RACE reads, giving one row per CDR3 protein. The sample has around 610,000 distinct CDR3 sequences; roughly 12% are singletons. Study-level points and caveats: Contaminating bulk clonotypes could be abundant in FACS-sorted repertoires. Secondary responses were weaker yet peaked faster, day 5 versus 15. Most primary-vaccination clones reappeared after the booster (approximately 96% CD4, about 88% CD8).

Turning to this clonotype: Its target is not known.

The TCR was taken from a man aged 30-40 years who received the YFV17D yellow fever vaccine. The starting material was PBMCs, obtained on the day of the yellow fever booster vaccination.

In nucleotides, the CDR3 is TGCGCCAGCAGCCAAGAGAATATAGCGGGAGCTGACAATGAGCAGTTCTTC. This codes for CASSQENIAGADNEQFF. The genes are TRBV4-3 and TRBJ2-1; 9 nucleotides agree with TRBD2. Per germline, CDR1 LGHNA and CDR2 YSLEER. Trimming took 0 bases from V and 5 from J; bases not matched to a gene: 8. This CDR3 has 17 amino acids.